This entry concerns a single T cell receptor beta chain. Its binding antigen is unknown. Base qualities are not at hand, and no much larger clone is one base apart. The sample is drawn from a study of lymphopenia after photon versus proton radiotherapy (dated by TCRdb to about 2019). Regarding the complete study: Photon and proton radiation therapy were compared by the study for their immunological effects in patients with gastrointestinal tumors who developed high-grade lymphopenia. The study aimed to characterize how the two radiation modalities differ in their impact on the immune system. The roughly 20 patients in the cohort had gastrointestinal tumors, were treated with either photon or proton therapy, and subsequently developed lymphopenia. Beyond this particular receptor, the publication reports: After the lymphocyte count nadir, photon-treated repertoires showed oligoclonal expansion, especially of CD8+ Temra cells, which drove the drop in diversity. The survival association was examined only in patients who died, and the authors described better survival with proton therapy as a possibility, not as a demonstrated result. Across the cohort, a larger post-nadir drop in TCR diversity was inversely correlated with overall survival time among patients who died. During treatment, patients who received proton therapy stayed relatively stable, whereas patients who received photon therapy lost naive T cells and TCR diversity and gained effector/memory populations.

The library was prepared using the immunoSEQ multiplex PCR assay. Alongside multiparametric flow cytometry, deep sequencing of rearranged TCR beta loci was used to profile the T cell repertoires. TCRdb limited this immuneACCESS table to in-frame rearrangements with V and J called. A share of clones is missing; checked studies link under half to unresolved V genes, and the rest is unexplained. The sample profile shows 18,000 or so clones; around nine tenths of them were found once. The ten largest clonotypes hold 9% to 10% of the sample. From the cysteine through the phenylalanine, the CDR3 covers 15 amino acids. Only the CDR3 DNA is retained, 45 bases long and in frame from the first base. V drops 6 bases and J drops 4 bases, leaving 18 bases in between. The germline V gene (reference sequence) supplies CDR1 LNHDA and CDR2 SQIVND.

The origin of this receptor is a man between 65 and 85 years old with pancreatic cancer. The rearrangement joined TRBV19 to TRBJ1-2, and perhaps TRBD1 as D gene, on 6 matching bases. Sequenced here: peripheral blood, sampled from a patient treated with proton-based radiotherapy. The CDR3 region reads CASRRGEGQTYGYTF. The bases are TGTGCCAGTAGAAGAGGGGAAGGACAGACCTATGGCTACACCTTC.